The present T cell receptor (beta chain) was sequenced within a study of blood T cell repertoires in COVID-19. Across the whole study: The United States, Italy and Spain supplied acute and convalescent COVID-19 samples. Nucleic acid was either cDNA or gDNA, and it came from T cells, B-cell-depleted T cells, or PBMCs.

Authors' data handling: Amplifying reference gene primers gave estimates of nucleated cell counts. Sequenced by immunoSEQ multiplex PCR; TCRdb stores in-frame clones only, minus some. V, J and clone size are those of that table, while D and trimming were read from the DNA. The sample consists of over 85,000 clones, roughly 86% of them appearing once. The CDR3 is made up of 13 amino acids. The V gene's germline CDR1 is LNHDA and CDR2 SQIVND (reference sequence). Trimming took 3 bases from V and 8 from J, leaving 10 bases between them. The gene calls are TRBV19 and TRBJ1-4; D might be TRBD1 (6 bases). The source of this sequence is a human donor with acute or convalescent COVID-19. The donor label of this sample is uncertain. Specimen: peripheral blood. CDR3 region: CASSMGTIEKLFF. The CDR3 DNA reads TGTGCCAGTAGTATGGGGACAATAGAAAAACTGTTTTTT.